These 6 T cell receptor beta chains came from one sample sequenced in a study of STAT3 mutations in large granular lymphocyte leukemia. General study points: At least one immunodominant TCR beta clonotype appeared in every T-cell large granular lymphocyte leukemia patient.

Clones were read by immunoSEQ multiplex PCR, and TCRdb kept only the in-frame ones, dropping some. The repertoire has roughly 2,400 clones, 53% of them found once; the top ten carry approximately 75%. These TCRs' antigens remain unknown. Sample: peripheral blood mononuclear cells. The receptors were gathered from a man in his sixties with T-cell large granular lymphocyte leukemia. Some clones in this sample may be carry-over from other donors' samples.

This clone has a handful of counts. V gene TRBV7-9 combines with J gene TRBJ2-1; tentatively, D is TRBD2 (5 bases). Germline CDR1 SEHNR, CDR2 FQNEAQ (reference sequence). This CDR3 is built from 15 residues. Trimming shortened V by 3 bases and J by 3 bases, and 12 bases separated the two germline ends. CDR3 amino acids: CASSFSGEGYNEQFF. The CDR3 DNA reads as TGTGCCAGCAGCTTTTCGGGTGAGGGCTACAATGAGCAGTTCTTC.

V gene TRBV25-1 combines with J gene TRBJ1-2; D uncertain. V was trimmed by 5 bases and J by 2 bases, leaving 9 bases between them. This CDR3 contains 13 residues. Germline-derived CDR1 and CDR2 are MGHDK and SYGVNS. CDR3 loop: CASSQVNNYGYTF. The DNA of the CDR3 is TGTGCCAGCAGTCAGGTCAACAACTATGGCTACACCTTC.

The CDR3 coding sequence is TGTGCCTGGAGTGCCCTACCGGGGGAAAAACTGTTTTTT. The encoded protein is CAWSALPGEKLFF. J is TRBJ1-4 and V is TRBV30; D uncertain. The CDR3 has 13 amino acids. The germline V gene has CDR1 GTSNPN and CDR2 SVGIG (reference sequence). V lost 1 base and J lost 8, with 11 bases in between.

The rearrangement links TRBV30 to TRBJ2-3; 11 nucleotides line up with TRBD2. From germline, CDR1 is GTSNPN and CDR2 SVGIG (reference sequence). This CDR3 region has 16 residues. J was trimmed by 5 bases and V by 2 bases; bases with no gene match: 9. In nucleotides, the CDR3 is TGTGCCTGGAGTTCTCGACTAGCGGGGAGTATAGATACGCAGTATTTT. Translating gives CAWSSRLAGSIDTQYF.

This clone is categorized as large (0.1 to 1%). Here the CDR3 DNA reads TGTGCCAGCAAGTTCGGCTTGACCTACGAGCAGTACTTC. This translates into CASKFGLTYEQYF. This chain joins TRBV6-5 and TRBJ2-7; D not certain. Germline assignment: CDR1 MNHEY and CDR2 SVGAGI. This CDR3 spans 13 amino acids. The V end was cut by 7 bases, the J end by 2 bases, with 12 bases between.

CDR3: CASRGDGSSNEQFF. The CDR3 region has the DNA TGCGCCAGCCGGGGCGATGGATCGTCCAATGAGCAGTTCTTC. This rearrangement joins TRBV5-1 to TRBJ2-1; tentatively, D is TRBD1 or TRBD2 (5 bases each). V was cut by 7 bases and J by 6 bases, with 17 bases left in between. This CDR3 has 14 residues. Germline V gene sequence: CDR1 SGHRS, CDR2 YFSETQ.